This T cell receptor (beta chain) was observed in a study of beta chain features in type 1 diabetes. General observations from the study: Shortening of TCRB CDR3s, moderate but significant, appeared in all four CD4+ subsets of Type 1 diabetes patients.

A word on this clone: Antigen unknown.

Once sorted, every population was more than 95% pure. As every portion of the isolated RNA was reverse transcribed, the sequencing read expressed TCRB transcripts. Roughly 3.6 million reads on average were seen across naive, central memory and regulatory T cell samples. Libraries were prepared by immunoSEQ multiplex PCR; TCRdb keeps only in-frame clonotypes and omits some of them. This sample yields 300,000 to 350,000 clones, of which around 9.7% are seen a single time; roughly 1% belongs to the top ten. The V gene lost 5 bases and the J gene lost 4 bases, with 20 bases spanning the gap. Germline CDR1 SGHTA, CDR2 FQGNSA. The CDR3 runs to 16 residues.

The specimen was central memory CD4+ T cells from blood. This TCR was recovered from a man in his thirties or forties with type 1 diabetes. J is TRBJ1-2 and V is TRBV7-2; perhaps TRBD1 as D (5 bases). CDR3 sequence: CASSPTGATPSYGYTF. The DNA of the CDR3 is TGTGCCAGCAGCCCAACCGGGGCTACACCGTCCTATGGCTACACCTTC.